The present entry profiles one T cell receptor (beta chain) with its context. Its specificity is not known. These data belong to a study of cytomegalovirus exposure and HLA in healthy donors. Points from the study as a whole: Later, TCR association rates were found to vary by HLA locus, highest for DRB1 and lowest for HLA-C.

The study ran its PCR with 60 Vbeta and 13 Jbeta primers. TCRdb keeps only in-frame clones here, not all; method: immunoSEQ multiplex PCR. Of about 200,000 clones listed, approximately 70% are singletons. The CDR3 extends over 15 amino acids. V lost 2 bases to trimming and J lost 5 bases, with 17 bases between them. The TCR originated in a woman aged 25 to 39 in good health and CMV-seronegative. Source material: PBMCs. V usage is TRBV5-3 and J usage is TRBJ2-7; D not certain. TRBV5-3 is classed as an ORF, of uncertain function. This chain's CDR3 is CARSFASPARHEQYF. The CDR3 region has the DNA TGTGCCAGAAGCTTCGCCAGCCCGGCCAGGCACGAGCAGTACTTC.